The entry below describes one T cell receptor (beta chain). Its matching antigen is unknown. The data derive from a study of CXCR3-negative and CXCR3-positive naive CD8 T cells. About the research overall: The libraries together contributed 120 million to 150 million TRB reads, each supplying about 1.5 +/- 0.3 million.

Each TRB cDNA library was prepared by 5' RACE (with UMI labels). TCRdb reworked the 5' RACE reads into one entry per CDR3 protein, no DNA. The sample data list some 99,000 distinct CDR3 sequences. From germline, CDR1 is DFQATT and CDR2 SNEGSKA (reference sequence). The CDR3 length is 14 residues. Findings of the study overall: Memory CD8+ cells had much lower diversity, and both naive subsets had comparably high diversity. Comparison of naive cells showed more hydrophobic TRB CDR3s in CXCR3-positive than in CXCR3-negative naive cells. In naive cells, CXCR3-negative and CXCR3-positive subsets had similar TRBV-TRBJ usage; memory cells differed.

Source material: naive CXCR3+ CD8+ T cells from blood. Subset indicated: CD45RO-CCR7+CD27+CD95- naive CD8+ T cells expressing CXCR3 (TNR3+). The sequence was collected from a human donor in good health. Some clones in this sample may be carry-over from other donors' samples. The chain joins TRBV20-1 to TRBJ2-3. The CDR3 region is CSARVAEYTDTQYF.